These 24 T cell receptor beta chains were sequenced from one sample in a study of shared clonotypes between healthy human individuals. Clones were read by immunoSEQ multiplex PCR, and TCRdb kept only the in-frame ones, dropping some. The sample contains millions of clones, 85% to 95% of which appear only once. The sample taken for sequencing was naive CD4+ T cells sorted from blood. Subset indicated: CD45RA+ positively selected. The source is a young man in good health.

The rearrangement joins TRBV7-2 to TRBJ2-1; 7 bases agree with TRBD1. Germline V gives CDR1 SGHTA, CDR2 FQGNSA. The CDR3 consists of 15 residues. After removal of 5 bases from V and 2 bases from J, the junction contained 6 bases not matched to a gene. The CDR3 DNA sequence: TGTGCCAGCAGCCCAGACAGGGCCACCTACAATGAGCAGTTCTTC. Encoded protein: CASSPDRATYNEQFF.

The chain is built from TRBV6-5 and TRBJ2-2; the D is unclear. Trimming removed 1 base from V and 9 bases from J, with 12 bases in between. Germline-derived CDR1 and CDR2 are MNHEY and SVGAGI. This CDR3 has 14 amino acids. CDR3 sequence reads: CASSYLGIPRELFF. The CDR3 DNA sequence: TGTGCCAGCAGTTACTTGGGTATTCCGAGGGAGCTGTTTTTT.

The chain joins TRBV28 to TRBJ2-3; D may be TRBD2 (6 bases). This CDR3 is built from 12 residues. In germline, CDR1 is MDHEN, CDR2 SYDVKM. V shed 6 bases and J shed 6 bases, with 10 bases lying between them. The CDR3 loop is CASRPAGDTQYF. In DNA form, the CDR3 reads TGTGCCAGCAGACCCGCGGGGGATACGCAGTATTTT. Full variable domain (missing parts from reference TRBV28 and TRBJ2-3): DVKVTQSSRYLVKRTGEKVFLECVQDMDHENMFWYRQDPGLGLRLIYFSYDVKMKEKGDIPEGYSVSREKKERFSLILESASTNQTSMYLCASRPAGDTQYFGPGTRLTVL.

This chain links TRBV6-5 with TRBJ2-4, with D possibly TRBD1 on 5 matching bases. Per the germline V gene, CDR1 is MNHEY and CDR2 is SVGAGI. The CDR3 consists of 15 residues. V was cut by 6 bases and J by 0 bases, with 12 bases left in between. For the CDR3, the DNA is TGTGCCAGCAGGGACACATCCTTAGCCAAAAACATTCAGTACTTC. Its translation is CASRDTSLAKNIQYF.

This rearrangement joins TRBV14 to TRBJ2-7, with 11 nucleotides matching TRBD1. CDR3 length: 15 residues. J was trimmed by 4 bases and V by 4 bases; bases with no gene match: 6. Germline loops: CDR1 SGHDN, CDR2 FVKESK. This CDR3 is CASSRGTGGRYEQYF. The CDR3 DNA reads as TGTGCCAGCAGCCGCGGGACAGGGGGACGATACGAGCAGTACTTC.

The rearrangement links TRBV11-2 to TRBJ2-5; weak D call: TRBD2 (6 bases). The germline V gene encodes CDR1 SGHAT and CDR2 FQNNGV. Between the trimmed V and J ends, which lost 1 base and 2 bases, there was a span of 11 bases. The CDR3 sequence is 15 residues long. The CDR3: CASSLVGGTQETQYF. The CDR3 bases are TGTGCCAGCAGCTTAGTTGGCGGGACTCAAGAGACCCAGTACTTC. Supplemented by reference TRBV11-2 and TRBJ2-5, the full variable domain reads EAGVAQSPRYKIIEKRQSVAFWCNPISGHATLYWYQQILGQGPKLLIQFQNNGVVDDSQLPKDRFSAERLKGVDSTLKIQPAKLEDSAVYLCASSLVGGTQETQYFGPGTRLLVL.

Details on this clone: Other nucleotide sequences from this sample produce the same CDR3. V and J are TRBV18 and TRBJ2-3, with 8 bases matching TRBD1. The CDR3 is 15 residues long. Germline V CDR1 and CDR2: KGHSH, LQKENI. The V gene end was trimmed by 3 bases and the J gene end by 4 bases; junction bases not matched to a gene: 6. The CDR3 DNA sequence: TGTGCCAGCTCACCCGGACAGGGAGGCGCAGATACGCAGTATTTT. Its protein is CASSPGQGGADTQYF.

The rearrangement joins TRBV15 to TRBJ2-1; D might be TRBD2 (5 bases). Looked up from germline, CDR1 is LNHNV and CDR2 is YYDKDF (reference sequence). The CDR3 is 13 residues long. Trimming took off 2 bases at V and 8 bases at J, with 10 bases between the two ends. DNA for the CDR3: TGTGCCACCAGCAGACGTCTAGCCGATGAGCAGTTCTTC. The encoded protein is CATSRRLADEQFF.

The chain carries TRBV6-6 and TRBJ2-5; 10 bases are a match to TRBD1. Looked up from germline, CDR1 is MNHNY and CDR2 is SVGAGI (reference sequence). With 4 bases clipped from V and 5 bases from J, the junction kept 7 bases outside the gene matches. The CDR3 is made up of 15 amino acids. The CDR3 protein is CASSSIDRGRETQYF. The CDR3, as DNA: TGTGCCAGCAGTTCGATTGACAGGGGGCGGGAGACCCAGTACTTC.

A few counts support this clone. The chain carries TRBV30 and TRBJ2-7; D perhaps matches TRBD2 (6 bases). There are 14 residues in the CDR3. The V gene's germline CDR1 is GTSNPN and CDR2 SVGIG (reference sequence). Between the trimmed V and J ends, which lost 4 bases and 5 bases, there was a span of 18 bases. The CDR3: CAWNVPGVGHEQYF. The CDR3 region has the DNA TGTGCCTGGAACGTCCCGGGAGTTGGGCACGAGCAGTACTTC.

To note about this clone: This CDR3 is also generated by other DNA sequences in the sample. The V gene is TRBV5-1, the J gene TRBJ1-2, with D tentatively TRBD1 (5 bases). CDR3 size: 13 residues. CDR1 SGHRS and CDR2 YFSETQ come from the germline V gene. Trimming removed 4 bases from V and 4 bases from J, with 11 bases in between. Here the CDR3 reads CASSEGTGYGYTF. The CDR3 region has the DNA TGCGCCAGCAGCGAAGGGACGGGCTATGGCTACACCTTC. Using reference TRBV5-1 and TRBJ1-2 for the parts outside the CDR3, the full variable domain is KAGVTQTPRYLIKTRGQQVTLSCSPISGHRSVSWYQQTPGQGLQFLFEYFSETQRNKGNFPGRFSGRQFSNSRSEMNVSTLELGDSALYLCASSEGTGYGYTFGSGTRLTVV.

In the case of this clone: Other DNA sequences within the sample encode an identical CDR3. The chain uses TRBV7-2 and TRBJ2-3, with TRBD2 matching 7 bases. CDR1 and CDR2 from the germline V gene are SGHTA and FQGNSA. Trimming cost V 2 bases and J 3 bases; bases outside gene matches: 2. The CDR3 length is 14 residues. As DNA, the CDR3 is TGTGCCAGCAGCTTAAGCGGGGCAACAGATACGCAGTATTTT. This gives the protein CASSLSGATDTQYF. Looking up the rest from reference TRBV7-2 and TRBJ2-3 gives the full variable domain: GAGVSQSPSNKVTEKGKDVELRCDPISGHTALYWYRQSLGQGLEFLIYFQGNSAPDKSGLPSDRFSAERTGGSVSTLTIQRTQQEDSAVYLCASSLSGATDTQYFGPGTRLTVL.

The rearrangement joins TRBV7-9 to TRBJ2-3, with 7 bases aligning to TRBD1. J was trimmed by 6 bases and V by 2 bases; bases with no gene match: 5. Germline V CDR1 and CDR2: SEHNR, FQNEAQ (reference sequence). The CDR3 length is 14 residues. Here the CDR3 reads CASSLSTGVDTQYF. CDR3 DNA: TGTGCCAGCAGCTTATCTACAGGGGTCGATACGCAGTATTTT.

CDR3 sequence (DNA): TGTGCCAGCTCACCACCGGCCTCAGTTAATCAGCCCCAGCATTTT. Residues: CASSPPASVNQPQHF. The chain carries TRBV18 and TRBJ1-5; no clear D. The CDR3 covers 15 residues. V gave up 0 bases and J gave up 4 bases, with 10 bases separating them. Germline V lookup: CDR1 KGHSH, CDR2 LQKENI. Drawing the rest from reference TRBV18 and TRBJ1-5, the complete variable domain is NAGVMQNPRHLVRRRGQEARLRCSPMKGHSHVYWYRQLPEEGLKFMVYLQKENIIDESGMPKERFSAEFPKEGPSILRIQQVVRGDSAAYFCASSPPASVNQPQHFGDGTRLSIL.

The rearrangement joins TRBV5-1 to TRBJ2-1; D possibly uses TRBD1 or TRBD2 (5 bases each). This CDR3 contains 15 residues. Germline CDR1 reads SGHRS; CDR2 reads YFSETQ. Trimming left V 3 bases short and J 0 bases short, with 10 bases between. CDR3 coding DNA: TGCGCCAGCAGCTCCGGGGCCAGCTCCTACAATGAGCAGTTCTTC. As protein: CASSSGASSYNEQFF.

Regarding this clone: A read error may account for a junction end that differs from germline. The sample contains more than one DNA sequence encoding this CDR3. The chain employs TRBV2 and TRBJ2-6, with 7 nucleotides matching TRBD2. The CDR3 contains 15 residues. CDR1 is SNHLY, CDR2 FYNNEI, per germline. CDR3 amino acids: CASSRLVSGANVLTF. In DNA, the CDR3 is TGTGCCAGCAGTCGACTAGTGAGCGGGGCTAACGTCCTGACTTTC.

The gene calls are TRBV2 and TRBJ2-7; no reliable D call. The V end lost 7 bases, the J end lost 6 bases, and 10 bases lay between the germline ends. Germline CDR1 reads SNHLY; CDR2 reads FYNNEI. The CDR3 extends over 11 amino acids. In DNA form, the CDR3 reads TGTGCCAGCATGCTGGTCGGCGAGCAGTACTTC. It specifies CASMLVGEQYF.

Details on this clone: This specimen includes other DNA sequences encoding the same CDR3. This CDR3 is CASRQQGSYEQYF. In DNA form, the CDR3 reads TGTGCCAGCAGGCAACAGGGGTCCTACGAGCAGTACTTC. This rearrangement joins TRBV6-1 to TRBJ2-7; 7 bases fit TRBD1. The CDR3 contains 13 residues. The junction had 3 bases not matched to a gene; V was cut back by 6 bases and J by 1 base. The germline V gene encodes CDR1 MNHNS and CDR2 SASEGT.

The genes are TRBV27 and TRBJ2-3, with 8 bases identical to TRBD1. The CDR3 runs 15 residues. The ends lost 10 bases at V and 2 bases at J; junction bases unmatched: 11. The germline V gene has CDR1 MNHEY and CDR2 SMNVEV (reference sequence). The CDR3 spells CATVTRDRLTDTQYF. In DNA form, the CDR3 reads TGTGCCACCGTGACCCGGGACAGGCTCACAGATACGCAGTATTTT.

Turning to this clone: The same CDR3 is also encoded by other DNA sequences in this sample. The rearrangement joins TRBV5-1 to TRBJ1-4; 10 bases line up with TRBD1. Trimming at V came to 0 bases and at J to 6 bases, leaving 2 bases not matched to a gene. Germline loops: CDR1 SGHRS, CDR2 YFSETQ. This CDR3 comprises 15 residues. The CDR3 is CASSLGGTGDEKLFF. The CDR3 DNA reads as TGCGCCAGCAGCTTGGGTGGGACAGGGGATGAAAAACTGTTTTTT. The full variable domain, completed using reference TRBV5-1 and TRBJ1-4, is KAGVTQTPRYLIKTRGQQVTLSCSPISGHRSVSWYQQTPGQGLQFLFEYFSETQRNKGNFPGRFSGRQFSNSRSEMNVSTLELGDSALYLCASSLGGTGDEKLFFGSGTQLSVL.

The V gene is TRBV5-5, the J gene TRBJ1-1; D unclear. The germline V gene encodes CDR1 SGHKS and CDR2 YYEKEE (reference sequence). Deletions cut 1 base from V and 0 bases from J, with 16 bases between. The CDR3 totals 17 residues. This CDR3 reads CASSLPPNWVMNTEAFF. CDR3 nucleotide sequence: TGTGCCAGCAGCTTGCCCCCCAACTGGGTCATGAACACTGAAGCTTTCTTT. Together with reference TRBV5-5 and TRBJ1-1, the CDR3 gives the full variable domain: DAGVTQSPTHLIKTRGQQVTLRCSPISGHKSVSWYQQVLGQGPQFIFQYYEKEERGRGNFPDRFSARQFPNYSSELNVNALLLGDSALYLCASSLPPNWVMNTEAFFGQGTRLTVV.

Concerning this clone: The sample has other DNA sequences that encode this CDR3 too. J is TRBJ2-3 and V is TRBV5-4; the D is unclear. The CDR3 sequence is 15 residues long. Germline-derived CDR1 and CDR2 are SGHNT and YYREEE (reference sequence). The V gene lost 0 bases and the J gene lost 2 bases, with 10 bases spanning the gap. CDR3 nucleotides: TGTGCCAGCAGCTTGGCCTTGGGTTCCACAGATACGCAGTATTTT. It is translated as CASSLALGSTDTQYF. The full variable domain, its missing parts supplied by reference TRBV5-4 and TRBJ2-3, is ETGVTQSPTHLIKTRGQQVTLRCSSQSGHNTVSWYQQALGQGPQFIFQYYREEENGRGNFPPRFSGLQFPNYSSELNVNALELDDSALYLCASSLALGSTDTQYFGPGTRLTVL.

V is TRBV4-2 and J is TRBJ2-5, with 9 bases aligning to TRBD1. CDR1 LGHNA and CDR2 YNFKEQ come from the germline V gene. The V and J ends lost 1 base and 2 bases, in that order; junction bases with no gene match: 14. The CDR3 is 19 amino acids. The CDR3 spells CASSQGSGSTGGRQETQYF. For the CDR3, the DNA is TGTGCCAGCAGCCAAGGATCGGGGTCAACAGGGGGCCGGCAAGAGACCCAGTACTTC.

The genes are TRBV9 and TRBJ1-4; D is perhaps TRBD1 (6 bases). Trimming removed 3 bases from V and 0 bases from J, with 9 bases in between. The CDR3 is made up of 15 amino acids. In germline, CDR1 is SGDLS, CDR2 YYNGEE. Written as DNA, the CDR3 is TGTGCCAGCAGCGCCGGACAGTCAACTAATGAAAAACTGTTTTTT. It specifies CASSAGQSTNEKLFF. Supplemented by reference TRBV9 and TRBJ1-4, the full variable domain reads DSGVTQTPKHLITATGQRVTLRCSPRSGDLSVYWYQQSLDQGLQFLIQYYNGEERAKGNILERFSAQQFPDLHSELNLSSLELGDSALYFCASSAGQSTNEKLFFGSGTQLSVL.